Below are 14 T cell receptor beta chains sequenced from a single sample in a study of T cell repertoires in cytomegalovirus infection. TCRdb re-called the reads through MiXCR, storing one row per CDR3 protein. The sample has 480,000 or so distinct CDR3 sequences, around 11% seen once; the top ten hold about 10%. The sample comprised PBMCs. Receptors originate from a human donor in good health (CMV status not recorded). Some clones in this sample may be carry-over from other donors' samples.

This clonotype was counted many times. The chain carries TRBV7-2 and TRBJ2-7, with 13 bases lining up with TRBD2. The CDR3 runs 15 residues. J was trimmed by 4 bases and V by 6 bases; bases with no gene match: 6. Germline values: CDR1 SGHTA, CDR2 FQGNSA. DNA of the CDR3: TGTGCCAGCAGGCCCGGGACTAGCGGGAATTACGAGCAGTACTTC. Protein sequence: CASRPGTSGNYEQYF.

The sample holds many counts of this clonotype. The chain uses TRBV6-1 and TRBJ2-2; perhaps D is TRBD1 or TRBD2 (6 bases each). The V gene's germline CDR1 is MNHNS and CDR2 SASEGT. This CDR3 region has 13 residues. Trimming removed 6 bases from V and 10 bases from J, with 15 bases in between. The CDR3 sequence is CASSRPGGPELFF. CDR3 nucleotides: TGTGCCAGCAGCCGACCCGGGGGCCCGGAGCTGTTTTTT.

This clonotype was recorded at least ten times. The chain links TRBV7-9 to TRBJ1-1; no clear D. The germline V gene has CDR1 SEHNR and CDR2 FQNEAQ (reference sequence). V lost 6 bases and J lost 0, with 17 bases in between. The CDR3 is 16 residues long. The CDR3 nucleotides are TGTGCCAGCAGTACCACGAGGGTACTCATGAACACTGAAGCTTTCTTT. As protein: CASSTTRVLMNTEAFF.

This clonotype has at least ten counts. The chain recombines TRBV6-1 with TRBJ2-3; TRBD1 matches at 7 bases. The CDR3 extends over 16 amino acids. The V segment lost 6 bases and the J segment 0 bases; nucleotides outside the gene matches: 9. Germline V gene lookup returns CDR1 MNHNS and CDR2 SASEGT. In DNA, the CDR3 is TGTGCCAGCAGGTCACGTGACAGGGCCAGCACAGATACGCAGTATTTT. This translates into CASRSRDRASTDTQYF.

This clonotype was seen a handful of times. The chain carries TRBV30 and TRBJ1-4, with TRBD1 identical over 7 bases. Germline assignment: CDR1 GTSNPN and CDR2 SVGIG (reference sequence). The ends lost 3 bases at V and 3 bases at J; junction bases unmatched: 10. This CDR3 spans 16 amino acids. The chain's CDR3 is CAWREKRGPSNEKLFF. CDR3 coding DNA: TGTGCCTGGAGAGAGAAGAGGGGGCCCTCTAATGAAAAACTGTTTTTT. The whole variable domain, remainder taken from reference TRBV30 and TRBJ1-4, is SQTIHQWPATLVQPVGSPLSLECTVEGTSNPNLYWYRQAAGRGLQLLFYSVGIGQISSEVPQNLSASRPQDRQFILSSKKLLLSDSGFYLCAWREKRGPSNEKLFFGSGTQLSVL.

There are many counts of this clonotype. The CDR3 bases are TGCAGTGCTAGAGATCCCGCGGGACTAGCGGGAGTCGGTGGGTCCTACGAGCAGTACTTC. It is translated as CSARDPAGLAGVGGSYEQYF. This sequence joins TRBV20-1 and TRBJ2-7; 14 bases match TRBD2. There are 20 residues in the CDR3. J gave up 1 base and V 0 bases, and 14 bases lay outside the gene matches. Germline CDR1 reads DFQATT; CDR2 reads SNEGSKA (reference sequence).

There are many counts of this clonotype. The chain is built from TRBV11-2 and TRBJ2-5; D gene unclear. The germline V and J ends were trimmed by 0 bases and 5 bases, with 13 bases remaining between them. CDR3 length equals 15 residues. Looked up from germline, CDR1 is SGHAT and CDR2 is FQNNGV. CDR3 region: CASSLDLDSFETQYF. The CDR3 DNA follows: TGTGCCAGCAGCTTAGATCTGGATAGCTTTGAGACCCAGTACTTC.

Ten or more counts support this clonotype. This chain joins TRBV28 and TRBJ2-5, with D perhaps matching TRBD1 or TRBD2 (5 bases each). The CDR3 spans 14 residues. The V and J ends lost 6 bases and 5 bases respectively, with 16 bases between them. Germline V gene lookup returns CDR1 MDHEN and CDR2 SYDVKM. CDR3 DNA: TGTGCCAGCAGCACGTGGACGGGGACCGAGACCCAGTACTTC. This encodes CASSTWTGTETQYF.

The V call is TRBV6-5, the J call TRBJ2-5; 9 bases map to TRBD1. The CDR3 extends over 16 amino acids. Unmatched junction bases numbered 9, after V lost 0 bases and J lost 7 bases. The germline gives CDR1 MNHEY, CDR2 SVGAGI. DNA of the CDR3: TGTGCCAGCAGTTACTCTTACAGGGGGCAAGTCGGGACCCAGTACTTC. Amino acids: CASSYSYRGQVGTQYF.

Many counts were recorded for this clonotype. CDR3 nucleotide sequence: TGTGCCAGCAGCTTACGAGGGAATCCCTACGAGCAGTACTTC. Its protein product is CASSLRGNPYEQYF. The chain recombines TRBV7-2 with TRBJ2-7; D possibly corresponds to TRBD2 (5 bases). V gave up 2 bases and J gave up 2 bases, with 10 bases separating them. Germline V gene lookup returns CDR1 SGHTA and CDR2 FQGNSA. The CDR3 is 14 amino acids.

This clonotype showed up just a few times. V gene TRBV10-3 combines with J gene TRBJ1-4, with D uncertain. The V and J ends lost 0 bases and 7 bases respectively, with 3 bases between them. This CDR3 contains 12 residues. The germline V gene has CDR1 ENHRY and CDR2 SYGVKD. The CDR3 protein is CAISESGEKLFF. In nucleotides, the CDR3 is TGTGCCATCAGTGAGTCGGGTGAAAAACTGTTTTTT.

This clonotype occurred many times. V gene TRBV6-1 combines with J gene TRBJ2-1; 9 positions match TRBD2. Looked up from germline, CDR1 is MNHNS and CDR2 is SASEGT. V lost 5 bases and J lost 10; bases outside the gene matches: 9. The CDR3 is made up of 14 amino acids. The CDR3 sequence: CASSPQREAIEQFF. CDR3 nucleotides: TGTGCCAGCAGTCCCCAGCGGGAGGCTATCGAGCAGTTCTTC.

The chain uses TRBV7-9 and TRBJ1-4, with TRBD1 identical over 9 bases. V lost 7 bases to trimming and J lost 7 bases; unmatched junction nucleotides: 7. This CDR3 spans 14 amino acids. The germline V gene encodes CDR1 SEHNR and CDR2 FQNEAQ (reference sequence). The CDR3 protein is CASTTGGFSEKLFF. The CDR3 DNA is TGTGCCAGCACTACAGGGGGCTTCAGTGAAAAACTGTTTTTT.

This clonotype was counted ten times or more. The gene calls are TRBV20-1 and TRBJ2-2; the match to TRBD2 covers 7 bases. Germline V gene lookup returns CDR1 DFQATT and CDR2 SNEGSKA (reference sequence). The CDR3 extends over 15 amino acids. With V trimmed by 5 bases and J by 3 bases, 9 bases remained unmatched. CDR3 sequence: CSADTGTIHTGELFF. CDR3 DNA sequence: TGCAGTGCTGATACCGGGACTATCCACACCGGGGAGCTGTTTTTT.